A single sample gave rise to the 27 T cell receptor beta chains below, sequenced in a study of cytomegalovirus exposure and HLA in healthy donors. The PCR was carried out with 60 Vbeta primers and 13 Jbeta primers. Clones were sequenced by immunoSEQ multiplex PCR, and TCRdb holds only the in-frame ones, with some missing. The sample lists under 200,000 clones, approximately 86% seen once, with under 2% in the top ten. What was sequenced was PBMCs. The origin of the receptors is a woman aged 18-29 years in good health and CMV-seronegative.

V usage is TRBV28 and J usage is TRBJ1-2, with D uncertain. This CDR3 is built from 14 residues. Germline-derived CDR1 and CDR2 are MDHEN and SYDVKM. Between the trimmed V and J ends, which lost 6 bases and 3 bases, there was a span of 14 bases. CDR3 in DNA: TGTGCCAGCAGCCCGTCAGGTTTTCACTATGGCTACACCTTC. It codes for CASSPSGFHYGYTF.

The chain employs TRBV11-2 and TRBJ2-2; D gene uncertain. This CDR3 is 13 amino acids long. V dropped 2 bases and J dropped 7 bases, with 8 bases sitting between them. Per the germline V gene, CDR1 is SGHAT and CDR2 is FQNNGV. For the CDR3, the DNA is TGTGCCAGCAGCTTATCCGCCGGCGGGGAGCTGTTTTTT. Translating it yields CASSLSAGGELFF.

CDR3 residues: CASSRPPRYNEQFF. In DNA, the CDR3 is TGTGCCAGCAGCCGTCCTCCCCGCTACAATGAGCAGTTCTTC. The chain couples TRBV7-2 to TRBJ2-1; D remains unclear. CDR1 SGHTA and CDR2 FQGNSA come from the germline V gene. V was pared by 5 bases and J by 3 bases, with 11 bases between. The CDR3 sequence is 14 residues long. Filled out from reference TRBV7-2 and TRBJ2-1, the complete variable domain reads GAGVSQSPSNKVTEKGKDVELRCDPISGHTALYWYRQSLGQGLEFLIYFQGNSAPDKSGLPSDRFSAERTGGSVSTLTIQRTQQEDSAVYLCASSRPPRYNEQFFGPGTRLTVL.

This chain connects TRBV6-1 to TRBJ1-2; the D gene is possibly TRBD1 (6 bases). CDR1 and CDR2 from the germline V gene are MNHNS and SASEGT. Trimming took 2 bases from V and 1 from J, leaving 8 bases between them. The CDR3 has 14 residues. CDR3 in amino acids: CASSELDSNYGYTF. The CDR3 DNA reads TGTGCCAGCAGTGAATTGGACAGTAACTATGGCTACACCTTC.

A note on this clone: This CDR3 is also generated by other DNA sequences in the sample. This chain uses TRBV6-1 with TRBJ1-5; the D gene is possibly TRBD1 (5 bases). The CDR3 has 15 amino acids. The germline V gene encodes CDR1 MNHNS and CDR2 SASEGT. Trimming removed 2 bases from V and 1 base from J, with 9 bases in between. The CDR3 sequence: CASSEWGGSNQPQHF. CDR3 DNA: TGTGCCAGCAGTGAATGGGGGGGAAGCAATCAGCCCCAGCATTTT.

The rearrangement links TRBV30 to TRBJ2-1; TRBD2 agrees at 10 bases. The CDR3 is made up of 15 amino acids. Losses at the gene ends were 0 bases for V and 10 bases for J; bases not matched to a gene: 9. Per the germline V gene, CDR1 is GTSNPN and CDR2 is SVGIG (reference sequence). The CDR3 DNA follows: TGTGCCTGGAGTGTAAGCGCGGGACTAGCGCACGAGCAGTTCTTC. Protein product: CAWSVSAGLAHEQFF.

The CDR3 sequence: CASGTGTNEQFF. The CDR3 DNA is TGCGCCAGCGGAACAGGGACCAATGAGCAGTTCTTC. The chain employs TRBV5-1 and TRBJ2-1, with D perhaps TRBD1 (6 bases). This CDR3 has 12 amino acids. CDR1 and CDR2 (germline): SGHRS, YFSETQ. Trimming stripped 7 bases from V and 6 bases from J, with 11 bases between.

In its sample, this clone was seen once. For the CDR3, the DNA is TGTGCCAGCAGCTTAGGGGCACCGGGGTCCCTTTTTGACGAGCAGTACTTC. Protein: CASSLGAPGSLFDEQYF. The chain couples TRBV11-3 to TRBJ2-7; D may be TRBD2 (5 bases). Germline V gene sequence: CDR1 SGHNT, CDR2 YENEEA. The CDR3 contains 17 residues. V dropped 1 base and J dropped 5 bases, with 21 bases sitting between them.

CDR3 amino acids: CASSLDRAQETQYF. In nucleotides, the CDR3 is TGCGCCAGCAGCTTGGACAGGGCACAAGAGACCCAGTACTTC. The rearrangement joins TRBV5-1 to TRBJ2-5, with D possibly being TRBD1 (6 bases). This CDR3 is 14 amino acids long. Per germline, CDR1 SGHRS and CDR2 YFSETQ. Trimming cost V 0 bases and J 2 bases, with 8 bases left between them.

The chain has TRBV25-1 and TRBJ2-2; 10 positions match TRBD1. V lost 6 bases and J lost 2; bases outside the gene matches: 9. CDR1 is MGHDK, CDR2 SYGVNS, per germline. The CDR3 is 17 amino acids. CDR3 nucleotides: TGTGCCAGCAGGGGGCCGGGACAGGGGACAAACACCGGGGAGCTGTTTTTT. As protein: CASRGPGQGTNTGELFF.

The rearrangement uses TRBV5-4 and TRBJ2-1; D is perhaps TRBD1 (5 bases). Trimming stripped 2 bases from V and 6 bases from J, with 15 bases between. The germline V gene encodes CDR1 SGHNT and CDR2 YYREEE (reference sequence). CDR3 length: 15 amino acids. The CDR3 here is CASSFRVGATNEQFF. The CDR3 region has the DNA TGTGCCAGCAGCTTTCGGGTAGGGGCGACCAATGAGCAGTTCTTC.

The chain carries TRBV4-1 and TRBJ1-2, with D uncertain. The CDR3 length is 14 residues. V was shortened by 3 bases and J by 0 bases, with 8 bases between the two germline ends. CDR1 and CDR2 from the germline V gene are MGHRA and YSYEKL. The DNA for the CDR3 is TGCGCCAGCAGCCACACAATCTCTAACTATGGCTACACCTTC. Translated, it gives CASSHTISNYGYTF.

The chain combines TRBV2 with TRBJ1-1; D perhaps matches TRBD1 (6 bases). This CDR3 is built from 16 residues. From germline, CDR1 is SNHLY and CDR2 FYNNEI. Trimming removed 8 bases from V and 0 bases from J, with 19 bases in between. The CDR3 DNA reads TGTGCCAGCGATCTAGCAAGAGGGGGAGTGAACACTGAAGCTTTCTTT. Translated, it gives CASDLARGGVNTEAFF.

This clone was seen just once. V gene TRBV27 combines with J gene TRBJ2-7; 9 nucleotides agree with TRBD1. Trimming at V came to 2 bases and at J to 1 base, leaving 9 bases not matched to a gene. The CDR3 runs to 17 residues. Germline V lookup: CDR1 MNHEY, CDR2 SMNVEV (reference sequence). The CDR3 DNA reads TGTGCCAGCAGTTTACTATCCGGGACAGGGCCTTCCTACGAGCAGTACTTC. It yields the protein CASSLLSGTGPSYEQYF.

The V call is TRBV2, the J call TRBJ1-1; D not resolved. The CDR3 sequence is 14 residues long. V was clipped by 6 bases and J by 1 base, with 12 bases between them. Germline CDR1 is SNHLY and CDR2 is FYNNEI. The CDR3 sequence is CASRLGLWNTEAFF. DNA of the CDR3: TGTGCCAGCAGACTAGGACTCTGGAACACTGAAGCTTTCTTT.

V is TRBV27 and J is TRBJ2-1; the D is unclear. Trimming cost V 3 bases and J 4 bases, with 10 bases left between them. The CDR3 length is 14 residues. CDR1 MNHEY and CDR2 SMNVEV come from the germline V gene (reference sequence). In nucleotides, the CDR3 is TGTGCCAGCAGTTTTAATGTAGTGTACAATGAGCAGTTCTTC. This codes for CASSFNVVYNEQFF.

The chain employs TRBV19 and TRBJ2-7, with D possibly TRBD1 on 6 matching bases. The length of the CDR3 is 13 residues. The germline V gene has CDR1 LNHDA and CDR2 SQIVND (reference sequence). The ends were cut back, 4 bases at V and 3 bases at J, with 10 bases in the middle. DNA for the CDR3: TGTGCCAGTAGTAGGACAGTCTTCTACGAGCAGTACTTC. Its translation: CASSRTVFYEQYF.

The DNA of the CDR3 is TGTGCCAGCTCACCTCAGGACAGGGGAAAGCCCCAGCATTTT. Amino acids: CASSPQDRGKPQHF. The rearrangement links TRBV18 to TRBJ1-5, with 9 bases that match TRBD1. The germline gives CDR1 KGHSH, CDR2 LQKENI. V lost 3 bases, J lost 8 bases, and 5 bases stayed unmatched. CDR3 size: 14 residues. Combining the CDR3 with reference TRBV18 and TRBJ1-5 gives the whole variable domain NAGVMQNPRHLVRRRGQEARLRCSPMKGHSHVYWYRQLPEEGLKFMVYLQKENIIDESGMPKERFSAEFPKEGPSILRIQQVVRGDSAAYFCASSPQDRGKPQHFGDGTRLSIL.

This sequence joins TRBV11-2 and TRBJ2-3; a weak D match, TRBD1 (5 bases). Trimming removed 7 bases from V and 2 bases from J, with 19 bases in between. This CDR3 comprises 16 residues. CDR1 and CDR2 from the germline V gene are SGHAT and FQNNGV. The CDR3 bases are TGTGCCAGCACCCTACAGGCATCCCCGAACACAGATACGCAGTATTTT. Protein product: CASTLQASPNTDTQYF.

This clone was observed a few times. The chain employs TRBV10-2 and TRBJ2-1, with D unresolved. V dropped 5 bases and J dropped 8 bases, with 10 bases sitting between them. The CDR3 is made up of 12 amino acids. Germline CDR1 is WSHSY and CDR2 is SAAADI. This CDR3 reads CASSRLSDEQFF. The CDR3 bases are TGCGCCAGCAGTCGGCTGAGCGATGAGCAGTTCTTC.

The rearrangement links TRBV5-1 to TRBJ1-3; no clear D. Looked up from germline, CDR1 is SGHRS and CDR2 is YFSETQ. The CDR3 runs to 16 residues. V lost 3 bases and J 0 bases, leaving 13 bases between the germline ends. CDR3 DNA: TGCGCCAGCAGCTGGTTCGGGAGCCCCTCTGGAAACACCATATATTTT. It yields the protein CASSWFGSPSGNTIYF.

The rearrangement joins TRBV7-6 to TRBJ2-6, with D perhaps matching TRBD1 (6 bases). V lost 1 base, J lost 2 bases, and 6 bases lay in between. CDR3 length equals 15 residues. Germline-derived CDR1 and CDR2 are SGHVS and FNYEAQ. The CDR3 DNA is TGTGCCAGCAGCTTAGACAGGGCTGGGGCCAACGTCCTGACTTTC. This gives the protein CASSLDRAGANVLTF.

The V call is TRBV19, the J call TRBJ2-2; 12 nucleotides line up with TRBD2. The J segment lost 4 bases and the V segment lost 5 bases, leaving 20 bases of the junction unmatched. CDR3 length equals 21 residues. The germline gives CDR1 LNHDA, CDR2 SQIVND (reference sequence). The DNA for the CDR3 is TGTGCCAGTAGTCACCTGACAGGGTGGCTAGCGGGAGGGCAAGGCACCGGGGAGCTGTTTTTT. This gives the protein CASSHLTGWLAGGQGTGELFF.

The V and J genes are TRBV5-6 and TRBJ1-2, with TRBD1 identical over 10 bases. The CDR3 runs to 13 residues. V gave up 6 bases and J gave up 7 bases; unmatched junction bases: 6. CDR1 is SGHDT, CDR2 YYEEEE, per germline. CDR3 protein: CASTPGQGSGYTF. The CDR3 bases are TGTGCCAGCACACCGGGACAGGGGAGTGGCTACACCTTC.

As regards this clone: One end of the junction varies from germline; a read error may be responsible. The rearrangement uses TRBV7-9 and TRBJ1-4, with no clear D. The CDR3 is made up of 14 amino acids. CDR1 SEHNR and CDR2 FQNEAQ come from the germline V gene (reference sequence). DNA for the CDR3: TGTTCCAGCAGCTCGCTTCGGGCTAATGAAAAACTGTTTTTT. This translates into CSSSSLRANEKLFF.

The V gene is TRBV6-5, the J gene TRBJ2-3, with TRBD1 matching over 8 bases. CDR1 is MNHEY and CDR2 is SVGAGI in the germline V gene. This CDR3 is 15 amino acids long. V lost 5 bases, J lost 3 bases, and 7 bases stayed unmatched. In DNA, the CDR3 is TGTGCCAGCAGTGTCGGACAGGGACGGACAGATACGCAGTATTTT. Translated: CASSVGQGRTDTQYF.

This chain links TRBV2 with TRBJ2-2; 7 bases match TRBD2. The V segment lost 7 bases and the J segment 3 bases; nucleotides outside the gene matches: 5. The CDR3 consists of 14 residues. Germline CDR1 reads SNHLY; CDR2 reads FYNNEI. CDR3 loop: CASNRLAYTGELFF. In DNA, the CDR3 is TGTGCCAGCAACCGACTAGCTTACACCGGGGAGCTGTTTTTT.